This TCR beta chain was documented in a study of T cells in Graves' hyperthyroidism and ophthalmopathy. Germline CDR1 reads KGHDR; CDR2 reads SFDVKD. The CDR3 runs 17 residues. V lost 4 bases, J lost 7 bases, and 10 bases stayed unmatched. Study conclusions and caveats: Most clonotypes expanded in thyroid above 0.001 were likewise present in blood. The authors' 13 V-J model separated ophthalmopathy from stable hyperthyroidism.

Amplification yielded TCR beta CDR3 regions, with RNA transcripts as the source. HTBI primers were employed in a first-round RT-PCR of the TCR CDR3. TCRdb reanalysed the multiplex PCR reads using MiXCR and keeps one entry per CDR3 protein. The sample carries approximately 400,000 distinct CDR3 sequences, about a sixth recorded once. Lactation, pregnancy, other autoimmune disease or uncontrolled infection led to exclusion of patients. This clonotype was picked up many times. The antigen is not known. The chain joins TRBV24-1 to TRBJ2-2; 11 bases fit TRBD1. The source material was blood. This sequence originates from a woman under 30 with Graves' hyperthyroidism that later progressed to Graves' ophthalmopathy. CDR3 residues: CATSETSGTGGFGELFF. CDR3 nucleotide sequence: TGTGCCACCAGTGAAACATCCGGGACAGGGGGTTTCGGGGAGCTGTTTTTT.